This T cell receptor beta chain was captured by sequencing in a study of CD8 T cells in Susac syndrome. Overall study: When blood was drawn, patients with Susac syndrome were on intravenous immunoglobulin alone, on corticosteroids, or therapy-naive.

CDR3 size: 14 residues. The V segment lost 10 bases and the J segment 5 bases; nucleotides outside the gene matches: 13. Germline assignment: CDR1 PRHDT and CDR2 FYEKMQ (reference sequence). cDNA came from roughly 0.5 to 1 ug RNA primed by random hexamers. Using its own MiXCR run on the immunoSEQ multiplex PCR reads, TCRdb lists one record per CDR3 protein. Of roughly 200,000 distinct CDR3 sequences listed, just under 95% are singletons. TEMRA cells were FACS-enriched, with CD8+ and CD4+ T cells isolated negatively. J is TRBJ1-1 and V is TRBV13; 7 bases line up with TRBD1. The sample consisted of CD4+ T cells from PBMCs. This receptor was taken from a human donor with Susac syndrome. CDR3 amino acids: CATTKPGGRTEAFF. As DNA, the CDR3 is TGTGCCACCACAAAGCCAGGGGGAAGGACTGAAGCTTTCTTT.